Sequencing of this TCR beta chain was carried out in a study of T cell responses to AZD1222 COVID-19 vaccine. General study findings and limits: Following two doses of AZD1222, Spike-specific TCR breadth and depth rose.

CDR1 and CDR2 (germline): MNHEY, SVGAGI. The CDR3 loop spans 15 amino acids. Trimming took off 5 bases at V and 1 base at J, with 14 bases between the two ends. The data were produced by immunoSEQ multiplex PCR, yet TCRdb's version contains in-frame clones alone and is incomplete. The repertoire consists of about 66,000 clones, with 79% occurring once and the leading ten covering over 20%. Details on this clone: What it recognizes is unknown.

This chain uses TRBV6-5 with TRBJ1-1; D is ambiguous. The TCR was taken from an adult in good health. The specimen was peripheral blood, collected on day 0 of MenACWY control vaccination. The CDR3 DNA reads as TGTGCCAGCAGTATTAGCCACTCGTGGAACACTGAAGCTTTCTTT. It is translated as CASSISHSWNTEAFF.